A selection of T cell receptor beta chains follows, all from one sample in a study of cytomegalovirus exposure and HLA in healthy donors. Sequenced by immunoSEQ multiplex PCR; TCRdb stores in-frame clones only, minus some. The sample contains about 54,000 clones, about four fifths of which appear only once. The material sequenced was PBMCs. These receptors were collected from a woman between 18 and 29 years old in good health and CMV-seronegative. Each CDR3 is given with its conserved first and last residue. Each record gives: CDR3 protein, CDR3 DNA, D gene, clone size, J gene, V gene. The D gene is left open where the match is weak. Clone size is not always given. Where it is, it says once, few, many or a class for expanded clones.

CDR3aa: CASSLSQGVVQYF; CDR3nt: TGTGCCAGCAGTTTATCTCAGGGTGTCGTTCAGTACTTC; d_gene: NA; abundance: NA; j_gene: TRBJ2-4; v_gene: TRBV28
CDR3aa: CASSSVVQGVNQPQHF; CDR3nt: TGTGCCAGTAGTAGCGTGGTACAGGGGGTAAATCAGCCCCAGCATTTT; d_gene: TRBD1; abundance: NA; j_gene: TRBJ1-5; v_gene: TRBV19
CDR3aa: CASSLETGSGYTF; CDR3nt: TGTGCCAGCAGCTTAGAGACAGGGAGCGGCTACACCTTC; d_gene: TRBD1; abundance: NA; j_gene: TRBJ1-2; v_gene: TRBV7-6
CDR3aa: CASVGGGELFF; CDR3nt: TGTGCCAGTGTCGGGGGCGGGGAGCTGTTTTTT; d_gene: NA; abundance: NA; j_gene: TRBJ2-2; v_gene: TRBV19
CDR3aa: CASSLDRRQVNTEAFF; CDR3nt: TGTGCCAGCAGCTTAGATCGGAGGCAGGTTAACACTGAAGCTTTCTTT; d_gene: NA; abundance: NA; j_gene: TRBJ1-1; v_gene: TRBV11-3
CDR3aa: CAWKGVNSNQPQHF; CDR3nt: TGTGCCTGGAAGGGAGTAAATAGCAATCAGCCCCAGCATTTT; d_gene: NA; abundance: NA; j_gene: TRBJ1-5; v_gene: TRBV30
CDR3aa: CASSPGGTVSSGANGLTF; CDR3nt: TGTGCCAGCAGCCCGGGGGGGACCGTTAGCTCTGGGGCCAACGGCCTGACTTTC; d_gene: TRBD2; abundance: NA; j_gene: TRBJ2-6; v_gene: TRBV7-3
CDR3aa: CASSISAGVYEQYF; CDR3nt: TGTGCCAGTAGTATATCTGCAGGGGTCTACGAGCAGTACTTC; d_gene: NA; abundance: NA; j_gene: TRBJ2-7; v_gene: TRBV19
CDR3aa: CASSHGQGTQPQHF; CDR3nt: TGTGCCAGCAGTCACGGACAGGGTACCCAGCCCCAGCATTTT; d_gene: TRBD1; abundance: NA; j_gene: TRBJ1-5; v_gene: TRBV28
CDR3aa: CASSVFSSNQPQHF; CDR3nt: TGTGCCAGCAGTGTTTTCTCGAGCAATCAGCCCCAGCATTTT; d_gene: NA; abundance: NA; j_gene: TRBJ1-5; v_gene: TRBV2
CDR3aa: CAWSVTSGPYNEQFF; CDR3nt: TGTGCCTGGAGTGTAACTAGCGGTCCCTACAATGAGCAGTTCTTC; d_gene: TRBD2; abundance: NA; j_gene: TRBJ2-1; v_gene: TRBV30
CDR3aa: CASSLLAGSSYEQYF; CDR3nt: TGTGCCAGCAGCCTACTAGCGGGGTCCTCCTACGAGCAGTACTTC; d_gene: TRBD2; abundance: NA; j_gene: TRBJ2-7; v_gene: TRBV7-6
CDR3aa: CSVAPLAGEVETQYF; CDR3nt: TGCAGCGTTGCCCCACTAGCGGGAGAGGTGGAGACCCAGTACTTC; d_gene: TRBD2; abundance: once; j_gene: TRBJ2-5; v_gene: TRBV29-1
CDR3aa: CAWSAPGQLYGYTF; CDR3nt: TGTGCCTGGAGTGCCCCGGGACAGCTTTATGGCTACACCTTC; d_gene: TRBD1; abundance: once; j_gene: TRBJ1-2; v_gene: TRBV30
CDR3aa: CASSESGAGSYNEQFF; CDR3nt: TGCGCCAGCAGTGAGTCGGGAGCGGGATCCTACAATGAGCAGTTCTTC; d_gene: TRBD2; abundance: NA; j_gene: TRBJ2-1; v_gene: TRBV10-1
CDR3aa: CASSLAGREENEQFF; CDR3nt: TGCGCCAGCAGCTTGGCCGGGCGGGAGGAGAATGAGCAGTTCTTC; d_gene: TRBD2; abundance: NA; j_gene: TRBJ2-1; v_gene: TRBV5-1
CDR3aa: CASRNGSYEQYF; CDR3nt: TGCGCCAGCAGGAACGGTTCCTACGAGCAGTACTTC; d_gene: NA; abundance: NA; j_gene: TRBJ2-7; v_gene: TRBV5-1
CDR3aa: CASSYSKLFDEQFF; CDR3nt: TGTGCCAGCAGTTACTCGAAACTTTTTGATGAGCAGTTCTTC; d_gene: NA; abundance: NA; j_gene: TRBJ2-1; v_gene: TRBV6-5
CDR3aa: CASARDIGLEKLFF; CDR3nt: TGCGCCAGCGCCCGGGACATAGGGCTCGAAAAACTGTTTTTT; d_gene: NA; abundance: once; j_gene: TRBJ1-4; v_gene: TRBV10-2
CDR3aa: CASSEAGGSGTDTQYF; CDR3nt: TGTGCCAGCAGTGAAGCGGGCGGGAGTGGGACAGATACGCAGTATTTT; d_gene: TRBD2; abundance: NA; j_gene: TRBJ2-3; v_gene: TRBV6-1
CDR3aa: CASSLVQGGGETQYF; CDR3nt: TGTGCCAGCAGCTTAGTGCAGGGCGGCGGAGAGACCCAGTACTTC; d_gene: NA; abundance: once; j_gene: TRBJ2-5; v_gene: TRBV7-8
CDR3aa: CASSPLTTNTGELFF; CDR3nt: TGTGCCAGCAGCCCCCTCACAACGAACACCGGGGAGCTGTTTTTT; d_gene: NA; abundance: NA; j_gene: TRBJ2-2; v_gene: TRBV7-8
CDR3aa: CASSLQGFTRETQYF; CDR3nt: TGTGCCAGCAGTTTACAGGGATTCACCCGGGAGACCCAGTACTTC; d_gene: NA; abundance: NA; j_gene: TRBJ2-5; v_gene: TRBV6-5
CDR3aa: CASSSSGRAGETQYF; CDR3nt: TGCGCCAGCAGCTCTAGCGGGAGGGCCGGGGAGACCCAGTACTTC; d_gene: TRBD2; abundance: NA; j_gene: TRBJ2-5; v_gene: TRBV5-1
CDR3aa: CSVFGHRSSYNEQFF; CDR3nt: TGCAGCGTGTTTGGACACCGTAGCTCCTACAATGAGCAGTTCTTC; d_gene: NA; abundance: once; j_gene: TRBJ2-1; v_gene: TRBV29-1
CDR3aa: CASSFSGQGGEQYF; CDR3nt: TGTGCCAGCAGTTTCTCCGGACAGGGGGGCGAGCAGTACTTC; d_gene: TRBD1; abundance: NA; j_gene: TRBJ2-7; v_gene: TRBV27
CDR3aa: CASSDTGAYNSPLHF; CDR3nt: TGTGCCAGCAGTGATACAGGGGCCTATAATTCACCCCTCCACTTT; d_gene: TRBD1; abundance: NA; j_gene: TRBJ1-6; v_gene: TRBV6-1
CDR3aa: CASSPGTGFYGYTF; CDR3nt: TGTGCCAGCAGCCCCGGGACAGGGTTCTATGGCTACACCTTC; d_gene: TRBD1; abundance: NA; j_gene: TRBJ1-2; v_gene: TRBV5-4
CDR3aa: CAGGRGRGSNQPQHF; CDR3nt: TGTGCCGGAGGACGCGGACGTGGGAGCAATCAGCCCCAGCATTTT; d_gene: NA; abundance: NA; j_gene: TRBJ1-5; v_gene: TRBV6-1
CDR3aa: CASSLAGTASSYNSPLHF; CDR3nt: TGTGCCAGCAGCTTAGCCGGGACAGCGAGCTCCTATAATTCACCCCTCCACTTT; d_gene: TRBD1; abundance: NA; j_gene: TRBJ1-6; v_gene: TRBV7-3
CDR3aa: CASSEVNVRVQPQHF; CDR3nt: TGTGCCAGCAGTGAAGTCAACGTGAGGGTGCAGCCCCAGCATTTT; d_gene: NA; abundance: NA; j_gene: TRBJ1-5; v_gene: TRBV2
CDR3aa: CASSVGSMRTDTQYF; CDR3nt: TGTGCCAGCAGCGTAGGCAGTATGCGCACAGATACGCAGTATTTT; d_gene: NA; abundance: NA; j_gene: TRBJ2-3; v_gene: TRBV9
CDR3aa: CASRPEVAGANGLTF; CDR3nt: TGCGCCAGCAGGCCAGAGGTGGCTGGGGCCAACGGCCTGACTTTC; d_gene: NA; abundance: NA; j_gene: TRBJ2-6; v_gene: TRBV5-1
CDR3aa: CASSTEKGHTSNQPQHF; CDR3nt: TGTGCCAGTAGTACGGAAAAAGGACATACTAGCAATCAGCCCCAGCATTTT; d_gene: NA; abundance: few; j_gene: TRBJ1-5; v_gene: TRBV19
CDR3aa: CATGRLEDTGELFF; CDR3nt: TGTGCCACGGGGCGACTAGAGGACACCGGGGAGCTGTTTTTT; d_gene: NA; abundance: NA; j_gene: TRBJ2-2; v_gene: TRBV27
CDR3aa: CASSEASGTADTQYF; CDR3nt: TGTGCCAGCAGTGAGGCTAGCGGGACAGCAGATACGCAGTATTTT; d_gene: TRBD2; abundance: NA; j_gene: TRBJ2-3; v_gene: TRBV6-4
CDR3aa: CASSRDREGELFF; CDR3nt: TGTGCCAGCAGTCGGGACAGGGAAGGAGAGCTGTTTTTT; d_gene: TRBD1; abundance: NA; j_gene: TRBJ2-2; v_gene: TRBV7-2
CDR3aa: CASSSGLAGVWSYNEQFF; CDR3nt: TGTGCCAGCAGCTCCGGACTAGCGGGAGTCTGGTCCTACAATGAGCAGTTCTTC; d_gene: TRBD2; abundance: NA; j_gene: TRBJ2-1; v_gene: TRBV7-2
CDR3aa: CASSRGQGAGYNEQFF; CDR3nt: TGTGCCAGCAGCCGGGGACAGGGGGCAGGCTACAATGAGCAGTTCTTC; d_gene: TRBD1; abundance: NA; j_gene: TRBJ2-1; v_gene: TRBV5-5
CDR3aa: CASSSGTGRTEAFF; CDR3nt: TGTGCCAGCAGCTCCGGGACAGGGAGGACTGAAGCTTTCTTT; d_gene: TRBD1; abundance: NA; j_gene: TRBJ1-1; v_gene: TRBV7-9
CDR3aa: CAGGKTGSYEQYF; CDR3nt: TGTGCCGGGGGAAAAACAGGGTCCTACGAGCAGTACTTC; d_gene: NA; abundance: NA; j_gene: TRBJ2-7; v_gene: TRBV5-6
CDR3aa: CASSLQGGTEAFF; CDR3nt: TGTGCCAGCTCATTACAGGGGGGCACTGAAGCTTTCTTT; d_gene: TRBD1; abundance: NA; j_gene: TRBJ1-1; v_gene: TRBV5-4
CDR3aa: CASSELSRGRGQGYEQYF; CDR3nt: TGTGCCAGCAGCGAACTTAGCCGGGGCAGGGGGCAAGGTTACGAGCAGTACTTC; d_gene: TRBD1; abundance: NA; j_gene: TRBJ2-7; v_gene: TRBV11-2
CDR3aa: CASSMNPITSGRTPYEQYF; CDR3nt: TGTGCCAGTAGCATGAACCCGATTACTAGCGGGAGGACCCCCTACGAGCAGTACTTC; d_gene: TRBD2; abundance: NA; j_gene: TRBJ2-7; v_gene: TRBV19
CDR3aa: CASSKSRGFMNTEAFF; CDR3nt: TGTGCCAGCAGCAAAAGTCGCGGTTTCATGAACACTGAAGCTTTCTTT; d_gene: NA; abundance: few; j_gene: TRBJ1-1; v_gene: TRBV5-8